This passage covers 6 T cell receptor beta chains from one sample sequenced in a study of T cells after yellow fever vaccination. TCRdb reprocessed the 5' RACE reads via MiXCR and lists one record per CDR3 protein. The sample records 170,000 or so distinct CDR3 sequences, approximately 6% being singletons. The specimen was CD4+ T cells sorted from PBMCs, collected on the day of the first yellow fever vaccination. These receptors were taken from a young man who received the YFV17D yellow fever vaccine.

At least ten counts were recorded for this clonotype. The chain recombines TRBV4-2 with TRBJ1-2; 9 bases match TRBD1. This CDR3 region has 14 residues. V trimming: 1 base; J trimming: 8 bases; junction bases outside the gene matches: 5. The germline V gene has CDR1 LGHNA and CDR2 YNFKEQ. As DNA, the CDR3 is TGTGCCAGCAGCCAAGGGGGACAGGGAGGCGGCTACACCTTC. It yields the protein CASSQGGQGGGYTF.

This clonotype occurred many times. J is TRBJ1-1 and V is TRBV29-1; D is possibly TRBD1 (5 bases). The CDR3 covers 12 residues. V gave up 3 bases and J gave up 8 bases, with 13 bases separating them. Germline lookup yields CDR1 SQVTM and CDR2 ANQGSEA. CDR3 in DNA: TGCAGCGTTGACTCCAAGGGGACCGAAGCTTTCTTT. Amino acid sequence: CSVDSKGTEAFF.

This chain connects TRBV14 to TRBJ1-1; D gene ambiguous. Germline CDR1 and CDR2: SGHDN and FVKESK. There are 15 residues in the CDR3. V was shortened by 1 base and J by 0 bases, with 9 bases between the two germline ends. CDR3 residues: CASSQVRLMNTEAFF. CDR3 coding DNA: TGTGCCAGCAGCCAAGTAAGGTTGATGAACACTGAAGCTTTCTTT. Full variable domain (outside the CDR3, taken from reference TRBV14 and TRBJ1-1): EAGVTQFPSHSVIEKGQTVTLRCDPISGHDNLYWYRRVMGKEIKFLLHFVKESKQDESGMPNNRFLAERTGGTYSTLKVQPAELEDSGVYFCASSQVRLMNTEAFFGQGTRLTVV.

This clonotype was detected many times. In nucleotides, the CDR3 is TGCAGTGCGTCAGGGGGCCTCTATGGCTACACCTTC. Protein: CSASGGLYGYTF. The rearrangement joins TRBV20-1 to TRBJ1-2; TRBD1 agrees at 8 bases. The trim removed 6 bases at V and 4 bases at J, leaving 4 bases unmatched. The CDR3 has 12 residues. Germline values: CDR1 DFQATT, CDR2 SNEGSKA (reference sequence).

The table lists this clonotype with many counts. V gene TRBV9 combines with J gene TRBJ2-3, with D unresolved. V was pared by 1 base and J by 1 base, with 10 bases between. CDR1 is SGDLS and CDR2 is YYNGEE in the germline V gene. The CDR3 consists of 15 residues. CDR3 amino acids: CASSVSGSGTDTQYF. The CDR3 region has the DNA TGTGCCAGCAGCGTAAGTGGGTCGGGCACAGATACGCAGTATTTT.

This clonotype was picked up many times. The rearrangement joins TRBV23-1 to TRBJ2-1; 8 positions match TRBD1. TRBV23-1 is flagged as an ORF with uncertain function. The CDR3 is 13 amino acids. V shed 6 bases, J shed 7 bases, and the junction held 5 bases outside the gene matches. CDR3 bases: TGCGCCAGCAGACGACAGGGGTCGAATGAGCAGTTCTTC. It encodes CASRRQGSNEQFF.